This T cell receptor beta chain is from a study of T cell repertoires in cytomegalovirus infection. Regarding the study as a whole: CMV carriers having the relevant HLA were flagged by cumulative public TCR beta family frequency. In two of eight donors, the top clonotype was HLA-C-restricted CMV-specific.

CDR3 length equals 11 residues. The V gene lost 6 bases and the J gene lost 4 bases, with 4 bases spanning the gap. Germline CDR1 reads SNHLY; CDR2 reads FYNNEI. There are many counts of this clonotype. Its antigen is not known. Each CDR3 protein is one row after TCRdb ran MiXCR on the reads. The sample shows approximately 250,000 distinct CDR3 sequences, roughly 10% of them seen only once. Source material: PBMCs. The receptor was isolated from a human donor in good health (CMV status not recorded). Some clones in this sample may be carry-over from other donors' samples. The chain links TRBV2 to TRBJ2-1; D call uncertain. This chain's CDR3 is CASREYNEQFF. The CDR3 DNA is TGTGCCAGCAGAGAATACAATGAGCAGTTCTTC.